These 4 T cell receptor beta chains share one sample of origin, sequenced in a study of blood T cell repertoires in COVID-19 (dated by TCRdb to 2020 to 2021). Receptor amplification or capture employed the immunoSEQ multiplex PCR assay. TCRdb holds this immuneACCESS table with in-frame rearrangements only. Some clones are missing; in checked studies, unresolved V genes explain under half, and the rest has no known cause. This sample lists around 250,000 clones; approximately 80% were detected once. The biggest ten clones account for roughly 2% of the sample. Specimen: peripheral blood. The receptor set was obtained from a man under 40 who had recovered from COVID-19.

The chain couples TRBV12-3 or TRBV12-4 to TRBJ1-6, with D unclear. Trimming took 9 bases from V and 11 from J, leaving 17 bases between them. The CDR3 contains 13 residues. The CDR3 DNA follows: TGTGCCAGAAATACCAACCTCAGCGCACCCCTCCACTTT. Amino acid sequence: CARNTNLSAPLHF.

V and J are TRBV6-1 and TRBJ1-1; no firm D call. V lost 1 base and J 6 bases, leaving 24 bases between the germline ends. This CDR3 is 18 amino acids long. The germline V gene encodes CDR1 MNHNS and CDR2 SASEGT. The DNA of the CDR3 is TGTGCCAGCAGTGAAGTTGTTCCGGGTGGGTGGAGGGTGGCTGAAGCTTTCTTT. Its translation is CASSEVVPGGWRVAEAFF.

This rearrangement joins TRBV29-1 to TRBJ2-7; 9 bases fit TRBD1. J was trimmed by 2 bases and V by 7 bases; bases with no gene match: 6. The CDR3 is 13 amino acids. Germline lookup yields CDR1 SQVTM and CDR2 ANQGSEA. The CDR3 here is CSAHRGPPYEQYF. The CDR3 nucleotides read TGCAGCGCTCACAGGGGGCCCCCCTACGAGCAGTACTTC.

The V and J genes are TRBV11-2 and TRBJ2-1; 10 bases match TRBD2. Germline CDR1 reads SGHAT; CDR2 reads FQNNGV. The CDR3 length is 15 residues. V lost 3 bases and J lost 6; bases outside the gene matches: 5. The CDR3 region has the DNA TGTGCCAGCAGCTTGCTAGCGGGGGAGACCAATGAGCAGTTCTTC. Its protein is CASSLLAGETNEQFF.